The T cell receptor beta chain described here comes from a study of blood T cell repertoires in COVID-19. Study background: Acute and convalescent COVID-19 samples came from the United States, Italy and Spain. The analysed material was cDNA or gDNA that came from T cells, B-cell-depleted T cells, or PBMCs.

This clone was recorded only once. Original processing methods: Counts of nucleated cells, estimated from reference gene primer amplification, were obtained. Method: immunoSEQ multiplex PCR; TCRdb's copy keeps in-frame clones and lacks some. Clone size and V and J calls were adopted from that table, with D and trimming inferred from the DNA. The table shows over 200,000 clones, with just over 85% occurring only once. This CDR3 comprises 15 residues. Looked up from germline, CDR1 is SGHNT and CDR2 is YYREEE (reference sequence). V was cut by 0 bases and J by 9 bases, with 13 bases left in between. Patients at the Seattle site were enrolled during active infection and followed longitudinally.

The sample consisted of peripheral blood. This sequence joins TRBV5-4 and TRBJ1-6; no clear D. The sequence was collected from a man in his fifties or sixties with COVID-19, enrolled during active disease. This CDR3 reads CASSLGVQGGSPLHF. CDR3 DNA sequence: TGTGCCAGCAGCTTGGGGGTACAAGGAGGTTCACCCCTCCACTTT.